Shown below are 13 T cell receptor beta chains from a single sample sequenced in a study of early T cells in non-severe SARS-CoV-2 infection. MiXCR, applied by TCRdb to the 5' RACE reads, yields one record per CDR3 protein. In the table there are approximately 69,000 distinct CDR3 sequences, 10% to 12% of which are singletons. The sequences come from whole blood, collected at baseline. All receptors come from an adult who was a healthcare worker with PCR-confirmed SARS-CoV-2 infection or an uninfected control (not recorded which).

This sequence joins TRBV20-1 and TRBJ2-7, with TRBD2 as a possible D gene (6 bases). The CDR3 has 13 amino acids. Germline assignment: CDR1 DFQATT and CDR2 SNEGSKA (reference sequence). The V and J ends lost 3 bases and 3 bases respectively, with 12 bases between them. CDR3 loop: CSASGSRGYEQYF. The DNA for the CDR3 is TGCAGTGCTAGCGGGAGTAGGGGCTACGAGCAGTACTTC.

This chain connects TRBV24-1 to TRBJ2-1; 9 bases match TRBD1. Germline V CDR1 and CDR2: KGHDR, SFDVKD. The CDR3 totals 13 residues. Germline trimming cut 9 bases from V and 4 bases from J; bases unmatched to any gene: 3. The CDR3 is CATEDRGYNEQFF. DNA for the CDR3: TGTGCCACCGAGGACAGGGGATACAATGAGCAGTTCTTC.

This clonotype was picked up many times. The chain recombines TRBV7-2 with TRBJ2-6; TRBD1 might be the D (6 bases). The CDR3 covers 15 residues. Germline V gene lookup returns CDR1 SGHTA and CDR2 FQGNSA. Deletions cut 5 bases from V and 1 base from J, with 9 bases between. CDR3 nucleotides: TGTGCCAGCAGCATTACAGGGTCTGGGGCCAACGTCCTGACTTTC. Its protein is CASSITGSGANVLTF. The full variable domain, its missing parts supplied by reference TRBV7-2 and TRBJ2-6, is GAGVSQSPSNKVTEKGKDVELRCDPISGHTALYWYRQSLGQGLEFLIYFQGNSAPDKSGLPSDRFSAERTGGSVSTLTIQRTQQEDSAVYLCASSITGSGANVLTFGAGSRLTVL.

This chain links TRBV14 with TRBJ1-1; D is unclear. Germline assignment: CDR1 SGHDN and CDR2 FVKESK. The CDR3 is 13 residues long. V lost 3 bases and J lost 5, with 10 bases in between. The CDR3 is CASSQGIRTEAFF. The CDR3 coding sequence is TGTGCCAGCAGCCAGGGGATCAGGACTGAAGCTTTCTTT.

This rearrangement joins TRBV11-2 to TRBJ2-3; TRBD2 matches 11 bases. Germline V gene lookup returns CDR1 SGHAT and CDR2 FQNNGV. The CDR3 consists of 16 residues. V shed 6 bases and J 6 bases; nucleotides not matched to a gene: 11. The CDR3 DNA sequence: TGTGCCAGCAGTCGTAGTCGGACTAGCGGGTTTGATACGCAGTATTTT. It codes for CASSRSRTSGFDTQYF.

This clonotype was found many times. The genes are TRBV2 and TRBJ2-2; D remains unclear. V was cut by 1 base and J by 7 bases, with 10 bases left in between. CDR1 is SNHLY, CDR2 FYNNEI, per germline. The CDR3 runs to 14 residues. The chain's CDR3 is CASSEVAQNGELFF. DNA of the CDR3: TGTGCCAGCAGTGAAGTAGCCCAGAACGGGGAGCTGTTTTTT.

A few counts support this clonotype. The J gene is TRBJ2-3, the V gene TRBV7-9, with D uncertain. V shed 1 base and J shed 11 bases, with 1 base lying between them. The CDR3 is 9 residues long. CDR1 SEHNR and CDR2 FQNEAQ come from the germline V gene (reference sequence). CDR3 bases: TGTGCCAGCAGCTTAGAGCAGTATTTT. Its translation: CASSLEQYF.

The rearrangement uses TRBV19 and TRBJ2-7; D is unclear. V lost 7 bases and J lost 2, with 12 bases in between. This CDR3 comprises 13 residues. The germline V gene encodes CDR1 LNHDA and CDR2 SQIVND (reference sequence). The CDR3 region is CASKAARTYEQYF. The CDR3 DNA reads as TGTGCCAGTAAGGCGGCCCGCACCTACGAGCAGTACTTC.

This clonotype was observed many times. This chain links TRBV3-1 with TRBJ2-3, with a weak D call TRBD2 (5 bases). V shed 3 bases and J shed 0 bases, with 7 bases lying between them. Germline V gene lookup returns CDR1 LGHDT and CDR2 YNNKEL (reference sequence). The CDR3 has 14 amino acids. The CDR3 DNA sequence: TGTGCCAGCAGCCAGAGGACTAGCACAGATACGCAGTATTTT. Encoded protein: CASSQRTSTDTQYF.

The V call is TRBV7-3, the J call TRBJ2-7, with TRBD2 identical over 8 bases. J gave up 3 bases and V 6 bases, and 13 bases lay outside the gene matches. The CDR3 has 16 amino acids. Germline V lookup: CDR1 SGHTA, CDR2 FQGTGA. The CDR3 coding sequence is TGTGCCAGCAGGATAATCACCCGGGAGGGTTACTACGAGCAGTACTTC. It is translated as CASRIITREGYYEQYF.

Many counts were recorded for this clonotype. V usage is TRBV3-1 and J usage is TRBJ2-3; D might be TRBD1 (6 bases). Per germline, CDR1 LGHDT and CDR2 YNNKEL (reference sequence). CDR3 length: 16 amino acids. V was pared by 6 bases and J by 2 bases, with 18 bases between. CDR3 loop: CASSQYPGHDTDTQYF. As DNA, the CDR3 is TGTGCCAGCAGTCAATACCCGGGACACGACACAGATACGCAGTATTTT.

This clonotype was counted many times. V and J are TRBV2 and TRBJ1-1; D gene uncertain. V lost 4 bases and J 4 bases, leaving 13 bases between the germline ends. The CDR3 totals 14 residues. Germline CDR1 SNHLY, CDR2 FYNNEI. The CDR3 sequence: CASSVLPPGTEAFF. CDR3 DNA sequence: TGTGCCAGCAGTGTTTTGCCCCCCGGCACTGAAGCTTTCTTT.

The rearrangement uses TRBV20-1 and TRBJ2-5; TRBD1 matches at 7 bases. The CDR3 runs to 12 residues. Germline V gene data show CDR1 as DFQATT and CDR2 as SNEGSKA (reference sequence). With V trimmed by 6 bases and J by 5 bases, 6 bases remained unmatched. The CDR3 region has the DNA TGCAGTGCGAGACAGGGCTCGGAGACCCAGTACTTC. This sequence encodes CSARQGSETQYF.